These 3 T cell receptor beta chains were sequenced from one sample in a study of T cells in Graves' hyperthyroidism and ophthalmopathy. The source material, RNA transcripts, was used to amplify TCR beta CDR3 regions. HTBI primers were used for first-round RT-PCR of the TCR CDR3. TCRdb reprocessed the multiplex PCR reads with MiXCR, giving one entry per CDR3 protein. The sample contains around 600,000 distinct CDR3 sequences, roughly 45% of which appear only once. Sequenced input: peripheral blood or thyroid tissue (not recorded which). These receptors came from an adult man with Graves' disease, either hyperthyroidism or ophthalmopathy (not recorded which).

The V gene is TRBV5-1, the J gene TRBJ1-5; 8 nucleotides align to TRBD1. CDR3 length equals 15 residues. J was trimmed by 6 bases and V by 0 bases; bases with no gene match: 5. Looked up from germline, CDR1 is SGHRS and CDR2 is YFSETQ. The CDR3 coding sequence is TGCGCCAGCAGCTTGGGTGAGACAGGGGTTCAGCCCCAGCATTTT. Translated: CASSLGETGVQPQHF.

This clonotype occurred many times. The rearrangement uses TRBV29-1 and TRBJ1-1; D remains unclear. Trimming pared 1 base from V and 2 bases from J, leaving 11 bases between. Germline V gene data show CDR1 as SQVTM and CDR2 as ANQGSEA. This CDR3 comprises 14 residues. CDR3 DNA sequence: TGCAGCGTTGAAGCGGCAAGGACTAACACTGAAGCTTTCTTT. Protein product: CSVEAARTNTEAFF.

The chain's CDR3 is CASRTRRLDEQYF. CDR3 DNA: TGTGCCAGCAGGACACGACGGCTCGACGAGCAGTACTTC. The chain carries TRBV12-3 or TRBV12-4 and TRBJ2-7; D is unclear. Trimming took off 6 bases at V and 5 bases at J, with 14 bases between the two ends. There are 13 residues in the CDR3.